The rows below give T cell receptor beta chains drawn from one sample of a study of cytomegalovirus exposure and HLA in healthy donors. Repertoires were generated with immunoSEQ multiplex PCR, while TCRdb's copy carries only in-frame clones and drops some. The data contain roughly 98,000 clones, about 70% of them singletons. Sequencing input: PBMCs. These receptors originate from a female donor in good health and CMV-seropositive. Each CDR3 is given with its conserved first and last residue. D genes are given only for firm matches. The size field is filled for only some rows; it gives once, few, many or a size class.

abundance: once; v_gene: TRBV5-4; j_gene: TRBJ2-7; d_gene: TRBD2; CDR3aa: CASSWGAGGPREQYF; CDR3nt: TGTGCCAGCAGCTGGGGAGCGGGGGGGCCGCGGGAGCAGTACTTC
abundance: once; v_gene: TRBV13; j_gene: TRBJ2-1; d_gene: NA; CDR3aa: CASSSTASSYNEQFF; CDR3nt: TGTGCCAGCAGCTCAACAGCAAGCTCCTACAATGAGCAGTTCTTC
abundance: NA; v_gene: TRBV9; j_gene: TRBJ2-1; d_gene: NA; CDR3aa: CASSSQAEPLLQEQFF; CDR3nt: TGTGCCAGCAGCTCACAAGCGGAGCCTCTTTTACAGGAGCAGTTCTTC
abundance: NA; v_gene: TRBV18; j_gene: TRBJ1-4; d_gene: TRBD1; CDR3aa: CASARGFNEKLFF; CDR3nt: TGTGCCAGCGCCAGGGGGTTTAATGAAAAACTGTTTTTT
abundance: few; v_gene: TRBV6-6; j_gene: TRBJ2-2; d_gene: TRBD2; CDR3aa: CASSIKRGHTGELFF; CDR3nt: TGTGCCAGCAGTATCAAGCGGGGGCACACCGGGGAGCTGTTTTTT
abundance: few; v_gene: TRBV7-8; j_gene: TRBJ1-2; d_gene: NA; CDR3aa: CASSWRGNGYTF; CDR3nt: TGTGCCAGCAGCTGGCGGGGAAACGGCTACACCTTC
abundance: NA; v_gene: TRBV29-1; j_gene: TRBJ2-1; d_gene: NA; CDR3aa: CSVDSGSGSYNEQFF; CDR3nt: TGCAGCGTTGATTCGGGGAGCGGGTCCTACAATGAGCAGTTCTTC
abundance: NA; v_gene: TRBV29-1; j_gene: TRBJ2-1; d_gene: NA; CDR3aa: CSVEGGSSNEQFF; CDR3nt: TGCAGCGTTGAGGGGGGTAGCTCCAATGAGCAGTTCTTC
abundance: NA; v_gene: TRBV7-9; j_gene: TRBJ1-2; d_gene: NA; CDR3aa: CASTGIRRERGTF; CDR3nt: TGTGCCAGCACAGGAATAAGGAGGGAACGAGGCACCTTC
abundance: NA; v_gene: TRBV28; j_gene: TRBJ1-2; d_gene: TRBD1; CDR3aa: CASSPGQLGNYGYTF; CDR3nt: TGTGCCAGCAGCCCGGGACAGCTGGGAAACTATGGCTACACCTTC
abundance: once; v_gene: TRBV7-9; j_gene: TRBJ2-3; d_gene: NA; CDR3aa: CASSLDPGGDTQYF; CDR3nt: TGTGCCAGCAGCCTAGACCCAGGTGGGGATACGCAGTATTTT
abundance: NA; v_gene: TRBV7-9; j_gene: TRBJ2-1; d_gene: NA; CDR3aa: CASSLWHSYNEQFF; CDR3nt: TGTGCCAGCAGCTTATGGCACAGTTACAATGAGCAGTTCTTC
abundance: NA; v_gene: TRBV4-3; j_gene: TRBJ2-7; d_gene: TRBD1; CDR3aa: CASSQDRGLEQYF; CDR3nt: TGCGCCAGCAGCCAGGACAGGGGGCTTGAGCAGTACTTC
abundance: once; v_gene: TRBV28; j_gene: TRBJ1-1; d_gene: NA; CDR3aa: CAIPDSSGEAFF; CDR3nt: TGTGCCATTCCGGACAGTTCAGGCGAAGCTTTCTTT